One sample yielded the 18 T cell receptor beta chains listed below, sequenced in a study of beta chain features in type 1 diabetes. Reverse transcription of all isolated RNA meant that expressed TCRB transcripts were sequenced. Clones were sequenced by immunoSEQ multiplex PCR, and TCRdb holds only the in-frame ones, with some missing. The sample consists of a few hundred thousand clones, about 12% of them appearing once. Sequencing was carried out using naive CD4+ T cells from blood. These receptor sequences come from a man between 18 and 35 years old in good health.

V is TRBV29-1 and J is TRBJ1-1; 7 positions agree with TRBD1. The CDR3 totals 13 residues. V lost 0 bases to trimming and J lost 12 bases; unmatched junction nucleotides: 10. The germline CDR1 and CDR2 sequences are SQVTM and ANQGSEA. The CDR3 DNA sequence: TGCAGCGTTGAAGATGATAGGGGGCGCAGAACTTTCTTT. Protein product: CSVEDDRGRRTFF. Supplemented by reference TRBV29-1 and TRBJ1-1, the full variable domain reads SAVISQKPSRDICQRGTSLTIQCQVDSQVTMMFWYRQQPGQSLTLIATANQGSEATYESGFVIDKFPISRPNLTFSTLTVSNMSPEDSSIYLCSVEDDRGRRTFFGQGTRLTVV.

The gene calls are TRBV7-2 and TRBJ2-3, with 11 bases aligning to TRBD1. J was trimmed by 7 bases and V by 5 bases; bases with no gene match: 8. CDR1 and CDR2 (germline): SGHTA, FQGNSA. This CDR3 spans 15 amino acids. CDR3 amino acids: CASSQEGQGVYTQYF. The CDR3, as DNA: TGTGCCAGCAGCCAAGAGGGACAGGGGGTATATACGCAGTATTTT.

This clone was found a few times. The J gene is TRBJ2-7, the V gene TRBV28; TRBD1 aligns across 9 bases. J was trimmed by 1 base and V by 5 bases; bases with no gene match: 9. CDR1 and CDR2 from the germline V gene are MDHEN and SYDVKM. The CDR3 extends over 16 amino acids. CDR3 protein: CASSLTGQGRSYEQYF. The CDR3 DNA reads TGTGCCAGCAGTCTTACCGGACAGGGGAGGTCCTACGAGCAGTACTTC.

This clone was counted only a few times. This chain connects TRBV7-3 to TRBJ2-7; 7 nucleotides line up with TRBD1. The V gene's germline CDR1 is SGHTA and CDR2 FQGTGA. The CDR3 has 15 amino acids. Losses at the gene ends were 3 bases for V and 3 bases for J; bases not matched to a gene: 8. The CDR3 protein is CASSLSTGKNYEQYF. DNA of the CDR3: TGTGCCAGCAGCTTGTCGACAGGGAAAAACTACGAGCAGTACTTC. The whole variable domain, filled in from reference TRBV7-3 and TRBJ2-7, reads GAGVSQTPSNKVTEKGKYVELRCDPISGHTALYWYRQSLGQGPEFLIYFQGTGAADDSGLPNDRFFAVRPEGSVSTLKIQRTERGDSAVYLCASSLSTGKNYEQYFGPGTRLTVT.

This clone has just a few counts. One end of the junction varies from germline; a read error may be responsible. The rearrangement uses TRBV4-3 and TRBJ2-3; TRBD2 aligns across 12 bases. Germline lookup yields CDR1 LGHNA and CDR2 YSLEER. CDR3 length: 15 amino acids. The CDR3 here is CASSQEASGGALVHF. The CDR3 DNA reads TGCGCCAGCAGCCAAGAAGCTAGCGGGGGGGCCCTGGTTCATTTT.

This clone turned up a few times. V gene TRBV9 combines with J gene TRBJ1-3; 10 bases agree with TRBD1. CDR1 and CDR2 from the germline V gene are SGDLS and YYNGEE. V gave up 3 bases and J gave up 2 bases; unmatched junction bases: 5. There are 16 residues in the CDR3. This CDR3 reads CASSAAGTGAGNTIYF. CDR3 bases: TGTGCCAGCAGCGCCGCCGGGACAGGGGCTGGAAACACCATATATTTT.

With respect to this clone: The sample contains more than one DNA sequence encoding this CDR3. This rearrangement joins TRBV28 to TRBJ1-4, with a weak D call TRBD1 (5 bases). V was cut by 1 base and J by 0 bases, with 9 bases left in between. Germline V lookup: CDR1 MDHEN, CDR2 SYDVKM. The CDR3 loop spans 16 amino acids. CDR3 nucleotide sequence: TGTGCCAGCAGTTTATTAGGACAAGCAACTAATGAAAAACTGTTTTTT. Translating it yields CASSLLGQATNEKLFF.

This clone appeared a few times. The V gene is TRBV15, the J gene TRBJ2-4; the D gene is possibly TRBD1 (5 bases). Trimming removed 0 bases at V and 1 base at J, with 7 bases between. CDR1 is LNHNV and CDR2 is YYDKDF in the germline V gene (reference sequence). The CDR3 spans 15 residues. CDR3 nucleotides: TGTGCCACCAGCAGAGATCCAGGGGCCAAAAACATTCAGTACTTC. Protein sequence: CATSRDPGAKNIQYF. The full variable domain, completed using reference TRBV15 and TRBJ2-4, is DAMVIQNPRYQVTQFGKPVTLSCSQTLNHNVMYWYQQKSSQAPKLLFHYYDKDFNNEADTPDNFQSRRPNTSFCFLDIRSPGLGDTAMYLCATSRDPGAKNIQYFGAGTRLSVL.

The CDR3 DNA reads TGCGCCAGCAGCCAAGGCCAACTAGCGGGAGGCCATGACGAGCAGTACTTC. Amino acids: CASSQGQLAGGHDEQYF. The V call is TRBV4-1, the J call TRBJ2-7; 12 nucleotides match TRBD2. The CDR3 has 17 residues. Germline V gives CDR1 MGHRA, CDR2 YSYEKL. Unmatched junction bases numbered 9, after V lost 1 base and J lost 5 bases.

The V and J genes are TRBV29-1 and TRBJ2-1, with 9 bases fitting TRBD1. The germline gives CDR1 SQVTM, CDR2 ANQGSEA. After removal of 4 bases from V and 3 bases from J, the junction contained 4 bases not matched to a gene. The CDR3 runs to 14 residues. CDR3 coding DNA: TGCAGCGTTGTTCAGGGACAGGGCTACAATGAGCAGTTCTTC. This codes for CSVVQGQGYNEQFF.

This clone was recorded a few times. The chain uses TRBV4-2 and TRBJ2-3; TRBD2 matches at 7 bases. V trimming: 0 bases; J trimming: 0 bases; junction bases outside the gene matches: 6. CDR1 and CDR2 (germline): LGHNA, YNFKEQ. This CDR3 spans 17 amino acids. CDR3 sequence (DNA): TGTGCCAGCAGCCAAGATGGCCCTAGCGGAAGCACAGATACGCAGTATTTT. Translation gives CASSQDGPSGSTDTQYF.

Written as DNA, the CDR3 is TGTGCCAGCAGCCGAACAGGGGACGCCCCTGGGGCCAACGTCCTGACTTTC. Protein: CASSRTGDAPGANVLTF. The chain is built from TRBV11-1 and TRBJ2-6; 7 bases match TRBD1. CDR1 is SGHAT and CDR2 is FQDESV in the germline V gene (reference sequence). Trimming took 5 bases from V and 2 from J; bases not matched to a gene: 9. The CDR3 length is 17 residues.

Here the CDR3 reads CASSAISGSNQPQHF. The DNA of the CDR3 is TGTGCCAGCAGTGCTATTTCCGGGAGCAATCAGCCCCAGCATTTT. This chain uses TRBV2 with TRBJ1-5; D gene ambiguous. The CDR3 runs to 15 residues. Trimming cost V 4 bases and J 1 base, with 11 bases left between them. Germline V gives CDR1 SNHLY, CDR2 FYNNEI.

The rearrangement joins TRBV7-9 to TRBJ1-2, with 7 bases aligning to TRBD1. The CDR3 is 13 residues long. With V trimmed by 5 bases and J by 10 bases, 10 bases remained unmatched. From germline, CDR1 is SEHNR and CDR2 FQNEAQ (reference sequence). CDR3 sequence: CASSLKDRAVYTF. For the CDR3, the DNA is TGTGCCAGCAGCCTCAAAGACAGGGCGGTCTACACCTTC. Based on the CDR3 plus reference TRBV7-9 and TRBJ1-2, the full variable domain is DTGVSQNPRHKITKRGQNVTFRCDPISEHNRLYWYRQTLGQGPEFLTYFQNEAQLEKSRLLSDRFSAERPKGSFSTLEIQRTEQGDSAMYLCASSLKDRAVYTFGSGTRLTVV.

The chain recombines TRBV5-4 with TRBJ1-5; the D gene is possibly TRBD1 (6 bases). Germline V lookup: CDR1 SGHNT, CDR2 YYREEE (reference sequence). Trimming removed 0 bases at V and 12 bases at J, with 13 bases between. CDR3 length: 13 amino acids. CDR3: CASSLDRDGFQHF. The CDR3 coding sequence is TGTGCCAGCAGCTTGGACAGGGACGGCTTCCAGCATTTT.

This clone has a handful of counts. V and J are TRBV5-6 and TRBJ1-6; D is possibly TRBD1 (5 bases). V dropped 4 bases and J dropped 7 bases, with 15 bases sitting between them. This CDR3 is 15 amino acids long. Germline-derived CDR1 and CDR2 are SGHDT and YYEEEE. This CDR3 reads CASSTRTEGNSPLHF. The DNA for the CDR3 is TGTGCCAGCAGCACACGGACGGAGGGGAATTCACCCCTCCACTTT.

The V call is TRBV29-1, the J call TRBJ2-1; tentatively, D is TRBD1 (5 bases). The CDR3 loop spans 14 amino acids. Germline values: CDR1 SQVTM, CDR2 ANQGSEA. The V end lost 3 bases, the J end lost 4 bases, and 13 bases lay between the germline ends. The CDR3 region is CSVDSRVGYNEQFF. CDR3 DNA sequence: TGCAGCGTTGATAGCAGGGTGGGGTACAATGAGCAGTTCTTC.

The chain has TRBV11-2 and TRBJ2-3; 8 nucleotides agree with TRBD1. The CDR3 totals 15 residues. V dropped 4 bases and J dropped 2; count of bases not matched to a gene: 5. The germline V gene has CDR1 SGHAT and CDR2 FQNNGV. The CDR3 reads CASSSGQGLTDTQYF. The CDR3 DNA follows: TGTGCCAGCAGCTCTGGACAGGGTCTCACAGATACGCAGTATTTT. Filled out from reference TRBV11-2 and TRBJ2-3, the complete variable domain reads EAGVAQSPRYKIIEKRQSVAFWCNPISGHATLYWYQQILGQGPKLLIQFQNNGVVDDSQLPKDRFSAERLKGVDSTLKIQPAKLEDSAVYLCASSSGQGLTDTQYFGPGTRLTVL.